These T cell receptor beta chains were read from a single sample in a study of T cells in Graves' hyperthyroidism and ophthalmopathy. TCRdb re-called the multiplex PCR reads through MiXCR, storing one row per CDR3 protein. The data show about 680,000 distinct CDR3 sequences, with roughly a third seen just once and roughly 30% held by the top ten. Sequencing was performed on blood. These receptors came from a woman in her 40s with Graves' hyperthyroidism. Both conserved end residues are part of each CDR3. Each record gives: V gene, D gene, clone size, J gene, CDR3 DNA, CDR3 protein. The D gene is left open where the match is weak. For some rows the clone size is stated as once, few or many, or as a class when expanded; others skip it.

v_call: TRBV4-3
d_call: .
clone_size: .
j_call: TRBJ2-5
cdr3_nt: TGCGCCAGCAGCCAAGAGGGGGGGCGGGAGCAGTACTTC
cdr3_aa: CASSQEGGREQYF

v_call: TRBV7-3
d_call: TRBD1
clone_size: .
j_call: TRBJ1-4
cdr3_nt: TGTGCCAGCAGCCCACCGGGACAGTATAATGAAAAACTGTTTTTT
cdr3_aa: CASSPPGQYNEKLFF

v_call: TRBV7-2
d_call: .
clone_size: many
j_call: TRBJ1-2
cdr3_nt: TGTGCCAGCAGCTTAGCCCCGGACGGGGGCTACACCTTC
cdr3_aa: CASSLAPDGGYTF

v_call: TRBV7-2
d_call: TRBD1
clone_size: .
j_call: TRBJ2-7
cdr3_nt: TGTGCCAGCAGCAAGACAGGGGGCTACGAGCAGTACTTC
cdr3_aa: CASSKTGGYEQYF

v_call: TRBV29-1
d_call: .
clone_size: many
j_call: TRBJ1-1
cdr3_nt: TGCAGCGTTGAAGGGTTGGGCCAAACTGAAGCTTTCTTT
cdr3_aa: CSVEGLGQTEAFF

v_call: TRBV7-8
d_call: .
clone_size: many
j_call: TRBJ2-5
cdr3_nt: TGTGCCAGCAGCTTAGTCCTGGCCACAGAGACCCAGTACTTC
cdr3_aa: CASSLVLATETQYF

v_call: TRBV7-8
d_call: TRBD2
clone_size: .
j_call: TRBJ2-3
cdr3_nt: TGTGCCAGCAGCCTAACTTCTAGCGGACTCACAGATACGCAGTATTTT
cdr3_aa: CASSLTSSGLTDTQYF

v_call: TRBV7-3
d_call: TRBD2
clone_size: .
j_call: TRBJ2-1
cdr3_nt: TGTGCCAGCAGCTTAAGGGCCCCGGGGGGAGAGCAGTTCTTC
cdr3_aa: CASSLRAPGGEQFF

v_call: TRBV24-1
d_call: TRBD1
clone_size: few
j_call: TRBJ2-7
cdr3_nt: TGTGCCACCAGTGATGCCGCCGCGACAGGGGTTTGGGCCGAGCAGTACTTC
cdr3_aa: CATSDAAATGVWAEQYF

v_call: TRBV10-3
d_call: .
clone_size: .
j_call: TRBJ2-6
cdr3_nt: TGTGCCATCTTCAGGGGCGCCGCTGGGGCCAACGTCCTGACTTTC
cdr3_aa: CAIFRGAAGANVLTF

v_call: TRBV6-4
d_call: .
clone_size: few
j_call: TRBJ2-2
cdr3_nt: TGTGCCAGCTGCGACATATCCACCGGGGAGCTGTTTTTT
cdr3_aa: CASCDISTGELFF

v_call: TRBV12-3/TRBV12-4
d_call: .
clone_size: few
j_call: TRBJ1-2
cdr3_nt: TGTGCCAGCAGTTTTAACCAGGGCCTCGATGGCTACACCTTC
cdr3_aa: CASSFNQGLDGYTF

v_call: TRBV6-5
d_call: .
clone_size: .
j_call: TRBJ1-2
cdr3_nt: TGTGCCAGCAATTTACAGGATAGAGGCTACACCTTC
cdr3_aa: CASNLQDRGYTF

v_call: TRBV19
d_call: .
clone_size: few
j_call: TRBJ2-7
cdr3_nt: TGTGCCAGTAGCTTCGGGGGAGGGGGAGGTTACGAGCAGTACTTC
cdr3_aa: CASSFGGGGGYEQYF

v_call: TRBV20-1
d_call: .
clone_size: few
j_call: TRBJ2-7
cdr3_nt: TGCAGTGCTAGAGGAAATCTGGGAGGCTACGAGCAGTACTTC
cdr3_aa: CSARGNLGGYEQYF

v_call: TRBV18
d_call: .
clone_size: .
j_call: TRBJ1-1
cdr3_nt: TGTGCCAGCTCACCCGGGTACAGTAACACTGAAGCTTTCTTT
cdr3_aa: CASSPGYSNTEAFF

v_call: TRBV29-1
d_call: .
clone_size: once
j_call: TRBJ1-1
cdr3_nt: TGCAGCGTTGTAGGGCTTACTGAAGCTTTCTTT
cdr3_aa: CSVVGLTEAFF

v_call: TRBV12-3/TRBV12-4
d_call: .
clone_size: many
j_call: TRBJ2-5
cdr3_nt: TGTGCCAGCAGTTCCCCCATGGATCAGGCGACCCAGTACTTC
cdr3_aa: CASSSPMDQATQYF

v_call: TRBV4-3
d_call: TRBD1
clone_size: .
j_call: TRBJ1-1
cdr3_nt: TGCGCCAGCAGCCATGACAGGGGAGACACTGAAGCTTTCTTT
cdr3_aa: CASSHDRGDTEAFF

v_call: TRBV10-3
d_call: .
clone_size: .
j_call: TRBJ1-6
cdr3_nt: TGTGCCATCAGTGAGCCGGGCGAGGGGGACAATTCACCCCTCCACTTT
cdr3_aa: CAISEPGEGDNSPLHF

v_call: TRBV14
d_call: TRBD2
clone_size: once
j_call: TRBJ2-5
cdr3_nt: TGTGCCAGCAGTCTCATACGGGAGGGGACCCAGTACTTC
cdr3_aa: CASSLIREGTQYF

v_call: TRBV6-7
d_call: .
clone_size: .
j_call: TRBJ1-1
cdr3_nt: TGTGCCAGCAAGTTGGATTCCTCGGGGAGCACTGAAGCTTTCTTT
cdr3_aa: CASKLDSSGSTEAFF

v_call: TRBV2
d_call: .
clone_size: .
j_call: TRBJ2-7
cdr3_nt: TGTGCCAGCGCTCCCCCAGGGGGAGGTGGCTACGAGCAGTACTTC
cdr3_aa: CASAPPGGGGYEQYF

v_call: TRBV5-6
d_call: TRBD1
clone_size: few
j_call: TRBJ1-1
cdr3_nt: TGTGCCAGCAGCCCCGGGACAGGGTGGGCTTTCTTT
cdr3_aa: CASSPGTGWAFF

v_call: TRBV29-1
d_call: .
clone_size: .
j_call: TRBJ1-2
cdr3_nt: TGCAGCGTTGAAAAGGGAGGTCTCGGACGGGATGGCTACACCTTC
cdr3_aa: CSVEKGGLGRDGYTF

v_call: TRBV24-1
d_call: .
clone_size: many
j_call: TRBJ1-2
cdr3_nt: TGTGCCACCAGTGATTTTGGGGGGAATGGCTACACCTTC
cdr3_aa: CATSDFGGNGYTF

v_call: TRBV6-6
d_call: TRBD1
clone_size: many
j_call: TRBJ2-5
cdr3_nt: TGTGCCAGCAGTCAACAGGGGGTCGGTGAGACCCAGTACTTC
cdr3_aa: CASSQQGVGETQYF

v_call: TRBV20-1
d_call: TRBD1
clone_size: many
j_call: TRBJ2-7
cdr3_nt: TGCAGTGCCTATCACCCGGGACAGGCATACGAGCAGTACTTC
cdr3_aa: CSAYHPGQAYEQYF

v_call: TRBV4-1
d_call: .
clone_size: .
j_call: TRBJ2-7
cdr3_nt: TGCGCCAGCAGCCAACCACACTATCCCTACGAGCAGTACTTC
cdr3_aa: CASSQPHYPYEQYF

v_call: TRBV12-3/TRBV12-4
d_call: TRBD1
clone_size: many
j_call: TRBJ1-6
cdr3_nt: TGTGCCAGCCGCGGGACAGCAGATAATTCACCCCTCCACTTT
cdr3_aa: CASRGTADNSPLHF

v_call: TRBV20-1
d_call: TRBD2
clone_size: .
j_call: TRBJ2-5
cdr3_nt: TGCAGTGCTAACCCGACCGGGACTAGCGGGAGTGAGACCCAGTACTTC
cdr3_aa: CSANPTGTSGSETQYF

v_call: TRBV10-3
d_call: TRBD1
clone_size: .
j_call: TRBJ2-2
cdr3_nt: TGTGCCAGCGTCCAGGGGGCGCCGAACACCGGGGAGCTGTTTTTT
cdr3_aa: CASVQGAPNTGELFF

v_call: TRBV19
d_call: .
clone_size: many
j_call: TRBJ1-5
cdr3_nt: TGTGCCAGTAGTACGGCGGGCCACCATTATAGCAATCAGCCCCAGCATTTT
cdr3_aa: CASSTAGHHYSNQPQHF

v_call: TRBV5-1
d_call: TRBD1
clone_size: few
j_call: TRBJ2-5
cdr3_nt: TGCGCCAGCGGAATCCTGGGCAGGGGGCAAGGGACCCAGTACTTC
cdr3_aa: CASGILGRGQGTQYF

v_call: TRBV10-3
d_call: .
clone_size: many
j_call: TRBJ1-1
cdr3_nt: TGTGCCATCAGCCGGGACACTGAAGCTTTCTTT
cdr3_aa: CAISRDTEAFF

v_call: TRBV2
d_call: .
clone_size: .
j_call: TRBJ2-1
cdr3_nt: TGTGCCAGCAGTGAACTAGTGGAGCTACCCCATGAGCAGTTCTTC
cdr3_aa: CASSELVELPHEQFF

v_call: TRBV7-9
d_call: TRBD1
clone_size: few
j_call: TRBJ1-2
cdr3_nt: TGCGCCAGCAGCCAAGACGATGGACAGGGCGATGGCTACACCTTC
cdr3_aa: CASSQDDGQGDGYTF

v_call: TRBV6-5
d_call: .
clone_size: many
j_call: TRBJ1-5
cdr3_nt: TGTGCCAGCAGTTACTCAGGGCCTCAGCCCCAGCATTTT
cdr3_aa: CASSYSGPQPQHF

v_call: TRBV19
d_call: .
clone_size: once
j_call: TRBJ1-5
cdr3_nt: TGTGCCAGCAGCCCCTATTTGGGGCAGGGTCAGCCCCAGCATTTT
cdr3_aa: CASSPYLGQGQPQHF

v_call: TRBV10-3
d_call: .
clone_size: .
j_call: TRBJ1-5
cdr3_nt: TGTGCTACCCTTAAGGGTACCGGCAATCAGCCCCAGCATTTT
cdr3_aa: CATLKGTGNQPQHF

v_call: TRBV7-2
d_call: .
clone_size: many
j_call: TRBJ1-1
cdr3_nt: TGTGCCAGCAGACTTCGTTTGGGGACTGAAGCTTTCTTT
cdr3_aa: CASRLRLGTEAFF

v_call: TRBV6-1
d_call: .
clone_size: .
j_call: TRBJ1-2
cdr3_nt: TGTGCCAGCAGTGAACGCCGGCAGGGCGGTATTTTAGGCTACACCTTC
cdr3_aa: CASSERRQGGILGYTF

v_call: TRBV7-3
d_call: .
clone_size: many
j_call: TRBJ2-2
cdr3_nt: TGTGCCAGCAGCTTAGACTATGGCACCGGGGAGCTGTTTTTT
cdr3_aa: CASSLDYGTGELFF

v_call: TRBV7-9
d_call: TRBD1
clone_size: .
j_call: TRBJ1-4
cdr3_nt: TGTGCCAGCAGCTCCCCGGGACAGGGAGGGAATGAAAAACTGTTTTTT
cdr3_aa: CASSSPGQGGNEKLFF

v_call: TRBV13
d_call: .
clone_size: few
j_call: TRBJ1-4
cdr3_nt: TGTGCCAGCAGTTTCCGTGAGGACAATGAAAAACTGTTTTTT
cdr3_aa: CASSFREDNEKLFF

v_call: TRBV12-3/TRBV12-4
d_call: .
clone_size: few
j_call: TRBJ2-7
cdr3_nt: TGTGCCAGCAGTTGGGGAGTTTTCTACGAGCAGTACTTC
cdr3_aa: CASSWGVFYEQYF

v_call: TRBV29-1
d_call: .
clone_size: few
j_call: TRBJ2-5
cdr3_nt: TGCAGCGTTGAGCGGCAGGAGACCCAGTACTTC
cdr3_aa: CSVERQETQYF

v_call: TRBV19
d_call: .
clone_size: .
j_call: TRBJ1-1
cdr3_nt: TGTGCCAGTAAGAGTATAGAGGGGACGAGTAGAACGGCGTTCTTT
cdr3_aa: CASKSIEGTSRTAFF

v_call: TRBV7-2
d_call: .
clone_size: .
j_call: TRBJ2-3
cdr3_nt: TGTGCCAGCAGCTTGTTTCAGACAGATACGCAGTATTTT
cdr3_aa: CASSLFQTDTQYF

v_call: TRBV5-1
d_call: TRBD1
clone_size: .
j_call: TRBJ1-3
cdr3_nt: TGCGCCAGCAGCCCCGGGACAGGGCAAGGAAACACCATATATTTT
cdr3_aa: CASSPGTGQGNTIYF

v_call: TRBV7-9
d_call: .
clone_size: few
j_call: TRBJ2-1
cdr3_nt: TGTGCCAGCAGCCTACCGTTAGAGCAGTTCTTC
cdr3_aa: CASSLPLEQFF

v_call: TRBV7-2
d_call: .
clone_size: many
j_call: TRBJ1-2
cdr3_nt: TGTGCCAGCAGCCTCTCTGGGGGCGAAGGCTATGGCTACACCTTC
cdr3_aa: CASSLSGGEGYGYTF

v_call: TRBV19
d_call: .
clone_size: once
j_call: TRBJ2-3
cdr3_nt: TGTGCCAGTAGTATGGGAGATACGCAGTATTTT
cdr3_aa: CASSMGDTQYF